This T cell receptor beta chain comes out of a study of blood T cell repertoires in COVID-19. Study background: Whether acute or convalescent, the COVID-19 samples came from the United States, Italy and Spain. T cells, B-cell-depleted T cells, or PBMCs provided the cDNA or gDNA that served as material.

How the authors handled the data: Amplified reference gene primers provided the basis for estimating nucleated cell counts. The method was immunoSEQ multiplex PCR; TCRdb's version includes in-frame clones alone and lacks a portion of them. That table is the source of V, J and clone size, and D and trimming were worked out from the DNA. The sample carries about 100,000 clones, 88% recorded once. Germline loops: CDR1 SSHAT, CDR2 FNYEAQ (reference sequence). The length of the CDR3 is 13 residues. V was clipped by 4 bases and J by 5 bases, with 11 bases between them. The clonotype originates from a human donor in a cohort sampled during active COVID-19. The sequenced material came from peripheral blood. The V and J genes are TRBV7-7 and TRBJ2-5; TRBD2 might be the D (5 bases). In nucleotides, the CDR3 is TGTGCCAGCAGCTGGACGTGGGAGGAGACCCAGTACTTC. It is translated as CASSWTWEETQYF.